The rows below give T cell receptor beta chains drawn from one sample of a study of cytomegalovirus exposure and HLA in healthy donors. The table came from immunoSEQ multiplex PCR; TCRdb's copy has only in-frame clones and leaves some out. This sample yields 150,000 or so clones, of which around 84% are seen a single time; 2% to 2.5% belongs to the top ten. The sample consisted of PBMCs. These receptors all stem from a woman aged 18-30 years in good health and CMV-seronegative. Each CDR3 is given with its conserved first and last residue. A D gene is named only where the DNA matches it firmly. Size tells how often a clone was seen (once, few, many) or the class of an expanded clone, and some rows leave it out.

J | size | V | D | DNA | CDR3
TRBJ2-7 | NA | TRBV7-2 | TRBD2 | TGTGCCAGCAGCTTTAGCGGGACCTCCTACGAGCAGTACTTC | CASSFSGTSYEQYF
TRBJ2-1 | once | TRBV15 | TRBD2 | TGTGCCACCAGCAGAGATGGGGCGGGAGGGCCCGTCTCCTACAATGAGCAGTTCTTC | CATSRDGAGGPVSYNEQFF
TRBJ2-2 | NA | TRBV18 | NA | TGTGCCAGCTCCCCCCCCCGGGGTGGCGGGGAGCTGTTTTTT | CASSPPRGGGELFF
TRBJ2-3 | NA | TRBV6-6 | NA | TGTGCCAGCAGTTACTCTGCAGGGGCCACAGATACGCAGTATTTT | CASSYSAGATDTQYF
TRBJ1-1 | NA | TRBV12-5 | NA | TGTGCTAGTGGTTTGGTACTGGGCAGCGAAGCTTTCTTT | CASGLVLGSEAFF
TRBJ2-2 | NA | TRBV4-1 | NA | TGCGCCAGCAGCCAAACAGGGATCGTCGGGGAGCTGTTTTTT | CASSQTGIVGELFF
TRBJ2-1 | NA | TRBV11-3 | NA | TGTGCCAGCAGCTTTAGGAATTGGGGCGACAATGAGCAGTTCTTC | CASSFRNWGDNEQFF
TRBJ2-1 | NA | TRBV30 | NA | TGTGCCTGGAGCGCAGGGGAATCCTACAATGAGCAGTTCTTC | CAWSAGESYNEQFF
TRBJ2-7 | once | TRBV20-1 | NA | TGCAGTGCTAGAGGGACTAATGAGCAGTACTTC | CSARGTNEQYF
TRBJ2-3 | NA | TRBV19 | TRBD2 | TGTGCCAGCGTAGACAGCGGGGGCACAGATACGCAGTATTTT | CASVDSGGTDTQYF
TRBJ1-2 | NA | TRBV4-3 | TRBD1 | TGCGCCAGCAGCCGATCCGGACAGGCCGCGGGCTACACCTTC | CASSRSGQAAGYTF
TRBJ2-3 | NA | TRBV11-3 | TRBD1 | TGTGCCAGCAGCTTGTATGGGACAGCAGGAGATACGCAGTATTTT | CASSLYGTAGDTQYF
TRBJ2-7 | few | TRBV19 | NA | TGTGCCAGTAGTACCCCGGGACAATACCGCTACGAGCAGTACTTC | CASSTPGQYRYEQYF
TRBJ2-2 | NA | TRBV11-2 | TRBD1 | TGTGCCAGCAGGGCCCCAGGACAGGGGGACACCGGGGAGCTGTTTTTT | CASRAPGQGDTGELFF
TRBJ1-4 | NA | TRBV2 | NA | TGTGCCAGCAGTGACAGGATCAGCGAAAAACTGTTTTTT | CASSDRISEKLFF
TRBJ2-3 | few | TRBV28 | TRBD2 | TGTGCCAGCAGCGCCGTTGGAGCGGGGGCCCAGTATTTT | CASSAVGAGAQYF
TRBJ2-3 | NA | TRBV10-1 | TRBD2 | TGCGCCAGCACCTCATCCGGGACTAGCGGTTCAGGGACAGATACGCAGTATTTT | CASTSSGTSGSGTDTQYF
TRBJ2-1 | NA | TRBV6-5 | TRBD2 | TGTGCCAGCAGTTCTAGCGGGGGGGTCCACAATGAGCAGTTCTTC | CASSSSGGVHNEQFF
TRBJ1-5 | NA | TRBV5-4 | NA | TGTGCCAGCAGCTTTAACAGCGGGAGTTATAGCAATCAGCCCCAGCATTTT | CASSFNSGSYSNQPQHF
TRBJ2-7 | once | TRBV7-9 | TRBD2 | TGTGCCAGCAGCCTCGGGACTAGCGGGGGATACGAGCAGTACTTC | CASSLGTSGGYEQYF
TRBJ2-7 | NA | TRBV7-2 | TRBD2 | TGTGCCAGCAGCCCCCGGGGGGGTAGCGAGCAGTACTTC | CASSPRGGSEQYF
TRBJ2-6 | NA | TRBV7-2 | TRBD1 | TGTGCCAGCAGCTTAGGTGGCAGGGGGTATGGCTCTGGGGCCAACGTCCTGACTTTC | CASSLGGRGYGSGANVLTF
TRBJ2-7 | NA | TRBV4-2 | TRBD1 | TGTGCCAGCAGCCTGACCGGGACAGGGGCCGAGCAGTACTTC | CASSLTGTGAEQYF
TRBJ1-5 | NA | TRBV28 | TRBD1 | TGTGCCAGCAGTTCTCGACAGGGGGCGGTTTTGCTCCAGCCCCAGCATTTT | CASSSRQGAVLLQPQHF
TRBJ2-7 | NA | TRBV5-1 | NA | TGCGCCAGCAGCCACGACGGGGCCTACGAGCAGTACTTC | CASSHDGAYEQYF
TRBJ1-4 | few | TRBV19 | TRBD1 | TGTGCCAGTAGTGCCGGGACAGCAACTAATGAAAAACTGTTTTTT | CASSAGTATNEKLFF
TRBJ2-7 | once | TRBV23-1 | TRBD2 | TGCGCCAGCAGTCTTTTGACTAGCGGGAGTAAGTCCTACGAGCAGTACTTC | CASSLLTSGSKSYEQYF
TRBJ1-1 | once | TRBV28 | NA | TGTGCCAGCAGTCCGCCGGACAGGAACACTGAAGCTTTCTTT | CASSPPDRNTEAFF
TRBJ2-6 | NA | TRBV6-6 | NA | TGTGCCAGCACCGAAGACAGGACCTCTGGGGCCAACGTCCTGACTTTC | CASTEDRTSGANVLTF
TRBJ1-5 | NA | TRBV27 | TRBD1 | TGTGCCAGCAGTACTGCCGCTTTCCGGGACAGCCATAGCAATCAGCCCCAGCATTTT | CASSTAAFRDSHSNQPQHF
TRBJ2-1 | NA | TRBV7-3 | TRBD2 | TGTGCCAGCAGCTTCGGGACTAGCGGGAGGCGACGATCGAATGAGCAGTTCTTC | CASSFGTSGRRRSNEQFF
TRBJ1-5 | NA | TRBV28 | NA | TGTGCCAGCATCGGGGATTTCTGGAATCAGCCCCAGCATTTT | CASIGDFWNQPQHF
TRBJ2-2 | once | TRBV6-6 | TRBD2 | TGTGCCAGCATCCCTTCTAGCGGGGGGATCGGGGAGCTGTTTTTT | CASIPSSGGIGELFF
TRBJ2-3 | NA | TRBV10-2 | NA | TGCGCCAGCAGTGAGTCGACTAAGTCGCAGTATTTT | CASSESTKSQYF
TRBJ2-5 | NA | TRBV13 | NA | TGTGCCAGCAGCTTAGGCGATGACAGGAGTGGGACCCAGTACTTC | CASSLGDDRSGTQYF
TRBJ2-7 | NA | TRBV27 | NA | TGTGCCAGCAGCCCACTAGTAGTTGGCCACGAGCAGTACTTC | CASSPLVVGHEQYF
TRBJ1-1 | NA | TRBV19 | NA | TGTGCCAGTAGTCCTCATGTGGGGGGGAGGAACACTGAAGCTTTCTTT | CASSPHVGGRNTEAFF
TRBJ2-7 | few | TRBV6-1 | TRBD1 | TGTGCCACCTGGGGTCGGGACAGCTCCTACGAGCAGTACTTC | CATWGRDSSYEQYF
TRBJ2-1 | NA | TRBV7-7 | NA | TGTGCTAGCACACAGCTCCCGACAGGCTCAACCTCCTACAATGAGCAGTTCTTC | CASTQLPTGSTSYNEQFF
TRBJ2-7 | NA | TRBV2 | NA | TGTGCCAGCAGTGAGTGGCAGTCAAATACCTACGAGCAGTACTTC | CASSEWQSNTYEQYF
TRBJ1-4 | NA | TRBV28 | NA | TGTGCCAGCAGTCAGAGTCCCTCAAGAATGAGGAAGATCGAAAAACTGTTTTTT | CASSQSPSRMRKIEKLFF
TRBJ2-7 | NA | TRBV7-6 | TRBD1 | TGTGCCAGCAGCCTACCGGGACAGGGGTACGAGCAGTACTTC | CASSLPGQGYEQYF
TRBJ2-7 | NA | TRBV27 | NA | TGTGCCAGCAGTTTATCAGGGGAACAGGACTACGAGCAGTACTTC | CASSLSGEQDYEQYF
TRBJ2-3 | NA | TRBV5-1 | NA | TGCGCCAGCAGCCGAGGAGACCGCACAGATACGCAGTATTTT | CASSRGDRTDTQYF
TRBJ1-2 | NA | TRBV7-3 | NA | TGTGCCAGCAGCTTAAACAAGAACTATGGCTACACCTTC | CASSLNKNYGYTF
TRBJ1-6 | NA | TRBV9 | NA | TGTGCCAGCAGCCCCACCCACGGGGGAGCCCTCCACTTT | CASSPTHGGALHF
TRBJ1-4 | NA | TRBV6-1 | TRBD1 | TGTGCCAGCAGTCCTCCGGGACAGTCGGAAAAACTGTTTTTT | CASSPPGQSEKLFF
TRBJ1-1 | once | TRBV15 | TRBD1 | TGTGCCACCAGCAGAGAGAAAGGGACAGGGGAATTTAGCACTGAAGCTTTCTTT | CATSREKGTGEFSTEAFF
TRBJ2-5 | few | TRBV5-1 | NA | TGCGCCAGCAGCTTGGCTAGCAAGGAGACCCAGTACTTC | CASSLASKETQYF
TRBJ1-5 | NA | TRBV11-3 | TRBD1 | TGTGCCAGGGTGGGCAGGGGGGACAATCAGCCCCAGCATTTT | CARVGRGDNQPQHF
TRBJ2-4 | NA | TRBV7-8 | NA | TGTGCCAGCAGCTTAAGTAGCGGACTCAAAAACATTCAGTACTTC | CASSLSSGLKNIQYF
TRBJ2-3 | few | TRBV30 | NA | TGTGCCTGGAGCCGGTCGAGCACAGATACGCAGTATTTT | CAWSRSSTDTQYF
TRBJ1-1 | NA | TRBV6-1 | TRBD1 | TGTGCCAGCAGTGAGTATTTGGACAGGGCGGAAGCTTTCTTT | CASSEYLDRAEAFF
TRBJ2-1 | NA | TRBV18 | TRBD2 | TGTGCCAGCTCCCCCACTAGCGGGGGAAACAATGAGCAGTTCTTC | CASSPTSGGNNEQFF
TRBJ2-7 | NA | TRBV30 | NA | TGTGCCTGGCGACAGGAACCAACCTACGAGCAGTACTTC | CAWRQEPTYEQYF